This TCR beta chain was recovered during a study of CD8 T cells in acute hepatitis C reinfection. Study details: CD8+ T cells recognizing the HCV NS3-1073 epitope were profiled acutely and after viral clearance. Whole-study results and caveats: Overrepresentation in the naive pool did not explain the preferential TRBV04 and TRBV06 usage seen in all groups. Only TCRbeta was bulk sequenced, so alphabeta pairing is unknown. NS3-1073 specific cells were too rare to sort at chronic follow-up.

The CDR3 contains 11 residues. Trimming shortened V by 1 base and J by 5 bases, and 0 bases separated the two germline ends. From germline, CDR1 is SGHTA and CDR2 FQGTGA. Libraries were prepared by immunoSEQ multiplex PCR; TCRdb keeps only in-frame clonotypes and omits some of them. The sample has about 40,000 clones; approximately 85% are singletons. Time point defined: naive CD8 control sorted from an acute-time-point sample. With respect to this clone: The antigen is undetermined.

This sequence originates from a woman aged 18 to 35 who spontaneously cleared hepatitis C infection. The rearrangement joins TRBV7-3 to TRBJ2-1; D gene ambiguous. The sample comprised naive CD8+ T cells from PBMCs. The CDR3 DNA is TGTGCCAGCAGCTTAAACAATGAGCAGTTCTTC. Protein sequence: CASSLNNEQFF.